This T cell receptor (beta chain) was identified during a study of cytomegalovirus exposure and HLA in healthy donors. Whole-study findings and limits: Investigators reported 150 to 200 TCR beta chains as tied to cytomegalovirus. Accurate prediction of HLA-A and HLA-B alleles (for most subjects) was reportedly achieved from TCR beta sequences. Analysis was performed later, and it showed HLA-associated TCR beta chains to be more clonally expanded than equally common others.

The ends lost 6 bases at V and 4 bases at J; junction bases unmatched: 10. Germline CDR1 reads MNHNS; CDR2 reads SASEGT. CDR3 size: 15 residues. This clone was seen at least ten times. What it binds is not known. 13 Jbeta primers and 60 Vbeta primers were used for the PCR. This table comes from immunoSEQ multiplex PCR, and its TCRdb copy is limited to in-frame clones, with some not included. The table has 90,000 to 130,000 clones, 70% to 85% seen once. What was sequenced was PBMCs. This clonotype was sampled from a man between 25 and 39 years old in good health and CMV-seropositive. V gene TRBV6-1 combines with J gene TRBJ2-7; 9 positions agree with TRBD1. In DNA form, the CDR3 reads TGTGCCAGCAGCGACACGCTGGGACAGGGATACGAGCAGTACTTC. Translated: CASSDTLGQGYEQYF.